Listed here are 17 T cell receptor beta chains from one sample, sequenced in a study of blood T cell repertoires in COVID-19. TCRdb keeps only in-frame clones here, not all; method: immunoSEQ multiplex PCR. The table lists fewer than 500,000 clones, over 65% of them singletons. The specimen was peripheral blood. These receptors were taken from a human donor with acute or convalescent COVID-19. The donor label of this sample is uncertain.

V and J are TRBV4-1 and TRBJ1-2; TRBD1 matches at 8 bases. CDR1 is MGHRA and CDR2 is YSYEKL in the germline V gene. V shed 5 bases, J shed 7 bases, and the junction held 9 bases outside the gene matches. The CDR3 runs to 14 residues. The DNA for the CDR3 is TGCGCCAGCAGCTTCTCAAGACAGGGGTTTGGCTACACCTTC. Protein sequence: CASSFSRQGFGYTF.

The chain carries TRBV3-1 (or the pseudogene TRBV3-2) and TRBJ1-1; D unclear. V was trimmed by 3 bases and J by 7 bases, leaving 12 bases between them. The CDR3 has 13 amino acids. Germline V gene data show CDR1 as LGHDT and CDR2 as YNNKEL (reference sequence). The CDR3 DNA follows: TGTGCCAGCAGCCAGTTGGGGAGAGTTGAAGCTTTCTTT. Protein sequence: CASSQLGRVEAFF.

V gene TRBV6-1 combines with J gene TRBJ1-2; no firm D call. CDR3 size: 16 residues. The V and J ends lost 4 bases and 2 bases respectively, with 17 bases between them. CDR1 MNHNS and CDR2 SASEGT come from the germline V gene. CDR3 DNA: TGTGCCAGCAGTGGGGTAGGTCGGGAAGGCAACTATGGCTACACCTTC. Its translation is CASSGVGREGNYGYTF.

CDR3 DNA sequence: TGTGCCAGCAGTAGGACAGGGAATGGAAACACCATATATTTT. Translated: CASSRTGNGNTIYF. The chain has TRBV6-5 and TRBJ1-3; TRBD1 aligns across 8 bases. There are 14 residues in the CDR3. The germline CDR1 and CDR2 sequences are MNHEY and SVGAGI. V was pared by 5 bases and J by 3 bases, with 3 bases of the junction left unmatched.

This clone was seen a few times. The chain joins TRBV29-1 to TRBJ1-2; D gene ambiguous. CDR3 length: 10 residues. V lost 3 bases and J lost 8, with 7 bases in between. Per the germline V gene, CDR1 is SQVTM and CDR2 is ANQGSEA. Here the CDR3 DNA reads TGCAGCGTTGAGCAGTACGGCTACACCTTC. It specifies CSVEQYGYTF.

The chain is built from TRBV4-1 and TRBJ1-1; 10 bases match TRBD1. The CDR3 is made up of 18 amino acids. Looked up from germline, CDR1 is MGHRA and CDR2 is YSYEKL. V was clipped by 3 bases and J by 0 bases; unmatched bases: 10. The CDR3 DNA follows: TGCGCCAGCAGCCATGCGGACAGGGGGTCGATTATGAACACTGAAGCTTTCTTT. Translating it yields CASSHADRGSIMNTEAFF.

The chain is built from TRBV5-1 and TRBJ2-5; 9 nucleotides align to TRBD2. This CDR3 is 15 amino acids long. With 4 bases clipped from V and 5 bases from J, the junction kept 9 bases outside the gene matches. Germline V CDR1 and CDR2: SGHRS, YFSETQ. The CDR3 DNA follows: TGCGCCAGCAGCCCTGGCGGGAGGGTCGGGGAGACCCAGTACTTC. Its translation is CASSPGGRVGETQYF.

The chain couples TRBV2 to TRBJ2-3; tentative D call: TRBD2 (7 bases). Trimming removed 6 bases from V and 1 base from J, with 17 bases in between. The CDR3 is 16 residues long. Germline V gives CDR1 SNHLY, CDR2 FYNNEI. The CDR3 is CASSERGGRGTDTQYF. The CDR3 DNA reads as TGTGCCAGCAGCGAGAGGGGGGGGAGAGGCACAGATACGCAGTATTTT.

This chain joins TRBV7-2 and TRBJ1-2; 11 bases are shared with TRBD1. Per germline, CDR1 SGHTA and CDR2 FQGNSA. V lost 0 bases, J lost 7 bases, and 7 bases stayed unmatched. This CDR3 is 16 amino acids long. CDR3 nucleotides: TGTGCCAGCAGCTTAGCCGGGACAGGGGGGCGAGTTGGCTACACCTTC. It specifies CASSLAGTGGRVGYTF.

The V and J genes are TRBV10-3 and TRBJ1-1; TRBD1 is a possible D gene (6 bases). The V gene's germline CDR1 is ENHRY and CDR2 SYGVKD. CDR3 size: 14 residues. V lost 6 bases and J lost 3, with 14 bases in between. The CDR3 here is CAIREYRQDTEAFF. The CDR3 DNA is TGTGCCATCAGGGAATACCGACAGGACACTGAAGCTTTCTTT.

V usage is TRBV5-5 and J usage is TRBJ2-1; 7 nucleotides agree with TRBD1. Germline V gene lookup returns CDR1 SGHKS and CDR2 YYEKEE (reference sequence). This CDR3 contains 19 residues. Trimming took 4 bases from V and 0 from J; bases not matched to a gene: 16. The CDR3 protein is CASSKTGTEWKSSYNEQFF. As DNA, the CDR3 is TGTGCCAGCAGCAAGACCGGGACAGAGTGGAAGAGCTCCTACAATGAGCAGTTCTTC.

The gene calls are TRBV24-1 and TRBJ1-5; TRBD1 agrees at 7 bases. The V segment lost 4 bases and the J segment 12 bases; nucleotides outside the gene matches: 5. The CDR3 contains 12 residues. The germline gives CDR1 KGHDR, CDR2 SFDVKD. In DNA form, the CDR3 reads TGTGCCACCAGTGAACGGACAGGTATCCAGCATTTT. It is translated as CATSERTGIQHF.

The chain combines TRBV29-1 with TRBJ1-1; the D is unclear. In germline, CDR1 is SQVTM, CDR2 ANQGSEA. Between the trimmed V and J ends, which lost 4 bases and 7 bases, there was a span of 19 bases. The CDR3 loop spans 14 amino acids. CDR3 sequence reads: CSVAPGIFGSEAFF. The DNA of the CDR3 is TGCAGCGTTGCGCCCGGGATTTTCGGGAGTGAAGCTTTCTTT. Drawing the rest from reference TRBV29-1 and TRBJ1-1, the complete variable domain is SAVISQKPSRDICQRGTSLTIQCQVDSQVTMMFWYRQQPGQSLTLIATANQGSEATYESGFVIDKFPISRPNLTFSTLTVSNMSPEDSSIYLCSVAPGIFGSEAFFGQGTRLTVV.

The rearrangement joins TRBV30 to TRBJ2-3; 13 nucleotides agree with TRBD2. The germline V gene encodes CDR1 GTSNPN and CDR2 SVGIG (reference sequence). With V trimmed by 5 bases and J by 6 bases, 14 bases remained unmatched. This CDR3 has 17 residues. CDR3 DNA sequence: TGTGCCTGGCGTAATGAGGGTACTAGCGGGGGGGATGATACGCAGTATTTT. This sequence encodes CAWRNEGTSGGDDTQYF.

The V gene is TRBV19, the J gene TRBJ2-1; 7 nucleotides match TRBD2. The trim removed 0 bases at V and 8 bases at J, leaving 4 bases unmatched. CDR1 and CDR2 from the germline V gene are LNHDA and SQIVND (reference sequence). The CDR3 spans 14 residues. This CDR3 is CASSIEGGEYEQFF. CDR3 DNA: TGTGCCAGTAGTATAGAGGGGGGGGAGTATGAGCAGTTCTTC.

The J gene is TRBJ2-2, the V gene TRBV14, with D perhaps TRBD1 (5 bases). Germline V CDR1 and CDR2: SGHDN, FVKESK. The V and J ends lost 3 bases and 5 bases respectively, with 7 bases between them. CDR3 length equals 13 residues. This CDR3 reads CASSQGRTGELFF. CDR3 in DNA: TGTGCCAGCAGCCAGGGGCGTACCGGGGAGCTGTTTTTT.

The CDR3 region has the DNA TGCGCCAGCAGCGACGGACAGGGGAATGAGCAGTTCTTC. Translating it yields CASSDGQGNEQFF. This chain connects TRBV5-1 to TRBJ2-1, with 9 bases matching TRBD1. This CDR3 is built from 13 residues. From germline, CDR1 is SGHRS and CDR2 YFSETQ. Losses at the gene ends were 4 bases for V and 7 bases for J; bases not matched to a gene: 3.